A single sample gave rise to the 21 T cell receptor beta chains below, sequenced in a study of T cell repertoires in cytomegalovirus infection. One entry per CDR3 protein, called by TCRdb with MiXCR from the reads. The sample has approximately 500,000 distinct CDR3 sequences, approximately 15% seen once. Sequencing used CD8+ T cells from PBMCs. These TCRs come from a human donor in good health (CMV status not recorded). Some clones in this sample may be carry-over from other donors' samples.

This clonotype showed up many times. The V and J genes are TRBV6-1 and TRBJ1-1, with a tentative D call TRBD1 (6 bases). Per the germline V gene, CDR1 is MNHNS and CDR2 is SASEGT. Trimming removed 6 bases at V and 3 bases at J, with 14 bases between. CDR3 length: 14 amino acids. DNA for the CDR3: TGTGCCAGCAGATTACAGGGTTTGGACACTGAAGCTTTCTTT. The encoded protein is CASRLQGLDTEAFF.

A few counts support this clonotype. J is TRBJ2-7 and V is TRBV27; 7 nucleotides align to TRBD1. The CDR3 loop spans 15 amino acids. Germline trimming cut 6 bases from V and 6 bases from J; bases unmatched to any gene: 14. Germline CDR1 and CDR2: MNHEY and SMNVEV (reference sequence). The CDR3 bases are TGTGCCAGCAGCCAAGGGACAGACCCCTTGTCCGAGCAGTACTTC. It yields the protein CASSQGTDPLSEQYF.

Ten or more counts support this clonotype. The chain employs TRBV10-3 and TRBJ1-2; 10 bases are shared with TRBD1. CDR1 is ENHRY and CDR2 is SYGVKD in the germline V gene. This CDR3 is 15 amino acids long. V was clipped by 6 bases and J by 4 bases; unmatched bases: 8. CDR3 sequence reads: CAISSGQGSRYGYTF. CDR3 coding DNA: TGTGCCATCAGCTCGGGACAGGGGAGCCGCTATGGCTACACCTTC.

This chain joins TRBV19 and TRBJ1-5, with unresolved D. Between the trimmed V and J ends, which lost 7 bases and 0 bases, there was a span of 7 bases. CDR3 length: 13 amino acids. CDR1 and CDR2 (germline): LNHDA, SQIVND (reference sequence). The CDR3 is CASMGDSNQPQHF. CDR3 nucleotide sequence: TGTGCCAGTATGGGTGATAGCAATCAGCCCCAGCATTTT.

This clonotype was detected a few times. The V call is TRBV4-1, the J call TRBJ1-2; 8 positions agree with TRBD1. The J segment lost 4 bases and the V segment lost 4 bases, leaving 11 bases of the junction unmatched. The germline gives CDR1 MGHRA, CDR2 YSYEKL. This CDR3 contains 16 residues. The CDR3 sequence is CASSPSGQGKSYGYTF. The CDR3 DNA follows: TGCGCCAGCAGCCCCTCTGGACAGGGCAAAAGCTATGGCTACACCTTC.

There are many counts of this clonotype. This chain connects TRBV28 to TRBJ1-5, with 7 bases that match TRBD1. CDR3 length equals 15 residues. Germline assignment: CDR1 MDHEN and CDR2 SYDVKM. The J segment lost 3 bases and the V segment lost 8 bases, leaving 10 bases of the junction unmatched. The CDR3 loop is CASGPGTEDNQPQHF. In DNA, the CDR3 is TGTGCCAGCGGCCCCGGGACAGAAGACAATCAGCCCCAGCATTTT.

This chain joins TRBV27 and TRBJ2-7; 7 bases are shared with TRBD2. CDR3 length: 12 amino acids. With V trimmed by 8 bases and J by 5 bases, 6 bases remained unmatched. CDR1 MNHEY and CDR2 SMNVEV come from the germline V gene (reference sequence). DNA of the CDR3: TGTGCCAGCCATGGGGGGGGGAACGAGCAGTACTTC. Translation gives CASHGGGNEQYF.

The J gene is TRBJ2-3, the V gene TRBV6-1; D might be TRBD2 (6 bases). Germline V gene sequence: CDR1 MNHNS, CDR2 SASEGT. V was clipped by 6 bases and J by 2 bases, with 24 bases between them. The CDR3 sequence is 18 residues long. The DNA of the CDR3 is TGTGCCAGCAGCCTCAACCAGGGAGGCCCCCCCCCCACAGATACGCAGTATTTT. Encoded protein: CASSLNQGGPPPTDTQYF.

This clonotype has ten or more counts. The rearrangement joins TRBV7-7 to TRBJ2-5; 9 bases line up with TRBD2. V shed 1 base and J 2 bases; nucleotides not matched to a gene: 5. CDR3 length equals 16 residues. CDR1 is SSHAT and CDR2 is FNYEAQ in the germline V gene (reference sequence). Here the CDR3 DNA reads TGTGCCAGCAGCTTAGGAGGCCTAGCGGGGCAAGAGACCCAGTACTTC. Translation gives CASSLGGLAGQETQYF.

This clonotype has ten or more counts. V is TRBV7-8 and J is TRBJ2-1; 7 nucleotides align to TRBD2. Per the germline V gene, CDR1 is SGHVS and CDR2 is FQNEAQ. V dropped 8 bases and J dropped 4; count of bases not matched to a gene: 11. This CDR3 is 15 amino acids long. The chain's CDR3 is CASGLERGYYNEQFF. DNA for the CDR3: TGTGCCAGCGGCCTTGAGCGGGGTTATTACAATGAGCAGTTCTTC.

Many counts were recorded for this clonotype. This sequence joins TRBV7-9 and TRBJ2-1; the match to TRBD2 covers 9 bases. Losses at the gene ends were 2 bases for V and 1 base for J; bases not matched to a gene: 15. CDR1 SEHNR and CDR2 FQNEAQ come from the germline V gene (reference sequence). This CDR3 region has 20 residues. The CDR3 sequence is CASSLKFGDSGRASYNEQFF. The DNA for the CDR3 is TGTGCCAGCAGCTTAAAGTTTGGGGATAGCGGGAGAGCATCCTACAATGAGCAGTTCTTC.

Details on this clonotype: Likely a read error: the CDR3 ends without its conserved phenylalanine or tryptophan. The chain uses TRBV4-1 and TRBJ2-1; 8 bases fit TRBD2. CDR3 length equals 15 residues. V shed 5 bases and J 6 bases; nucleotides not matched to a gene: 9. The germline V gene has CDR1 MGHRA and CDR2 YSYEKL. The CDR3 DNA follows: TGCGCCAGCAGCGAAAGGGGACTAGGTCGCAATGAGCAGTTCTTA. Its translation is CASSERGLGRNEQFL.

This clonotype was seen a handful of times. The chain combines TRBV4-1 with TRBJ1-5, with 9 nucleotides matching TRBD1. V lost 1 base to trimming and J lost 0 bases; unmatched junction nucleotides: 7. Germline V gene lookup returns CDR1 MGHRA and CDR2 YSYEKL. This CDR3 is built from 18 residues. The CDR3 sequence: CASSQVTGGNYSNQPQHF. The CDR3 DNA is TGCGCCAGCAGCCAAGTGACAGGGGGGAATTATAGCAATCAGCCCCAGCATTTT.

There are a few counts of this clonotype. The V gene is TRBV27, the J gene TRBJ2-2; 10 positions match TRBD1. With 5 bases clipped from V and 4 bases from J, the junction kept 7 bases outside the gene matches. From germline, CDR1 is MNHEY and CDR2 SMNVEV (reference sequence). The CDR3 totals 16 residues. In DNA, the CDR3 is TGTGCCAGCAGTCCGACAGGGGGCAAAATCACCGGGGAGCTGTTTTTT. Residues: CASSPTGGKITGELFF.

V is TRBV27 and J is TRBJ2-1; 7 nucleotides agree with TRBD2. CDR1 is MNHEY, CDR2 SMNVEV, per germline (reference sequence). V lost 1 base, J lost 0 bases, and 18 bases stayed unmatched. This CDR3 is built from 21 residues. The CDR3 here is CASSLLGSGPYPESSYNEQFF. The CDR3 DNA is TGTGCCAGCAGTTTATTGGGTAGCGGGCCCTATCCCGAGAGCTCCTACAATGAGCAGTTCTTC.

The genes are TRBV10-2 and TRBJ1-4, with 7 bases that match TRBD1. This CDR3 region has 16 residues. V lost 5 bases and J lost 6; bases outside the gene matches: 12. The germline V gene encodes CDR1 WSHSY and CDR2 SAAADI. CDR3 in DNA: TGCGCCAGCAGTCCGACAGGGAGGGGAGCGGATGAAAAACTGTTTTTT. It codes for CASSPTGRGADEKLFF.

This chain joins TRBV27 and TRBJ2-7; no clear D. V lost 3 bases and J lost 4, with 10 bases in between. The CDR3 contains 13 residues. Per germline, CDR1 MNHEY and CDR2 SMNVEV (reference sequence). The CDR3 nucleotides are TGTGCCAGCAGTTTTCAGCGCCGGTACGAGCAGTACTTC. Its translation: CASSFQRRYEQYF.

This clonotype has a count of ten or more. The CDR3 DNA follows: TGTGCCAGCAGCGGGGGTAGCACAGATACGCAGTATTTT. Residues: CASSGGSTDTQYF. The rearrangement joins TRBV7-9 to TRBJ2-3; possibly TRBD1 or TRBD2 for D (5 bases each). Per the germline V gene, CDR1 is SEHNR and CDR2 is FQNEAQ (reference sequence). The germline V and J ends were trimmed by 5 bases and 0 bases, with 6 bases remaining between them. The CDR3 length is 13 residues.

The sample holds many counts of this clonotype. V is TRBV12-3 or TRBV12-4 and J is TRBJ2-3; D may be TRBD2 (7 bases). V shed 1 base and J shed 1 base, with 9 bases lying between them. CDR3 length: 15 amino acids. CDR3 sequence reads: CASSLEGGRTDTQYF. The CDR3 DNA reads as TGTGCCAGCAGTTTAGAGGGGGGGCGCACAGATACGCAGTATTTT.

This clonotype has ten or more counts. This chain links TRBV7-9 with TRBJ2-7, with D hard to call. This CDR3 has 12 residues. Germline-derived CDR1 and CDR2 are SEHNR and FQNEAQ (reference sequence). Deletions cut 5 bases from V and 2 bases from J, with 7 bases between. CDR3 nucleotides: TGTGCCAGCAGCAACCCCACCTACGAGCAGTACTTC. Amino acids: CASSNPTYEQYF.

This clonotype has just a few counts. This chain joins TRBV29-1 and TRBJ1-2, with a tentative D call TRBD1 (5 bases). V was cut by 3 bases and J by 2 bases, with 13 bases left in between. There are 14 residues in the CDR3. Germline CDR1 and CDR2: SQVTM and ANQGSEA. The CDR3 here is CSVEGQGQNYGYTF. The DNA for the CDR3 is TGCAGCGTTGAGGGGCAGGGCCAAAACTATGGCTACACCTTC.